This TCR beta chain emerged from a study of CD8+CD57+ T cells in acquired aplastic anemia. Overall study results and limits: With respect to CD8+ Simpson's diversity, patients and controls did not differ significantly.

Both TCR beta VDJ combination and CDR3 sequence profiling were carried out. Genomic DNA was the template for this profiling. TCRdb reprocessed the reads with MiXCR, giving one entry per CDR3 protein. The table records 160,000 or so distinct CDR3 sequences, 71% of them present only once. The authors sequenced patients whose flow cytometry had shown CD8+CD57+ cell expansion. Therapy had not been given to patients before blood sampling. The germline V gene has CDR1 SSHAT and CDR2 FNYEAQ (reference sequence). This CDR3 comprises 17 residues. Comments on this clonotype: Its specificity is not known. One end of the junction varies from germline; a read error may be responsible.

Material for sequencing was sorted CD4+, CD8+, or CD8+CD57+ T cells (not recorded which) from PBMCs. This chain connects TRBV7-7 to TRBJ2-5, with 13 bases that match TRBD2. This clonotype was sampled from a human donor with aplastic anemia. The CDR3 DNA reads as TGTGCTAGCAGCCCCGACCGGACTAGCGGGAGAGGCGGGACCCAGTACTTC. This codes for CASSPDRTSGRGGTQYF.